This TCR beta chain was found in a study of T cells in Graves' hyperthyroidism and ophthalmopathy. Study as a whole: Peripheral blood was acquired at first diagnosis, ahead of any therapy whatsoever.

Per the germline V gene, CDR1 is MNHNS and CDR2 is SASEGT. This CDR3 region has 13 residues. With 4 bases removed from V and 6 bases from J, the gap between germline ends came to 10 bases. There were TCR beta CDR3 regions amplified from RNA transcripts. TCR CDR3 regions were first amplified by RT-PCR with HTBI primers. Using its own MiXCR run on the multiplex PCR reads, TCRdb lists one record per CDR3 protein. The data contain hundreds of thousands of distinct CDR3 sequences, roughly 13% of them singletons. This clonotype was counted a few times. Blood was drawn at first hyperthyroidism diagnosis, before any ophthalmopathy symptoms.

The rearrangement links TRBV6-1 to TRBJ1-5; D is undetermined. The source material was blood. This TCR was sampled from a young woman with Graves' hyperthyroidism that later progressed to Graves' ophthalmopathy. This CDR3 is CASSGSVSQPQHF. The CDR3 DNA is TGTGCCAGCAGTGGCAGTGTGAGTCAGCCCCAGCATTTT.